This T cell receptor (beta chain) appears in the sequencing data of a study of resident and recirculating memory T cells in vitiligo. Looking at the study overall: Whole samples, not sorted cells, were homogenized and used for genomic DNA extraction.

Here immunoSEQ multiplex PCR was the method, and the copy in TCRdb shows in-frame clones only, minus some. The data contain tens of thousands of clones, about 90% of them singletons. V was clipped by 2 bases and J by 3 bases; unmatched bases: 4. Germline-derived CDR1 and CDR2 are LNHDA and SQIVND (reference sequence). This CDR3 has 14 amino acids. Sequencing was done on a sample of blood. This receptor was identified in a male donor with vitiligo. The chain recombines TRBV19 with TRBJ2-7; 7 nucleotides match TRBD2. The CDR3 nucleotides read TGTGCCAGTAGTATACTAGCGGAGGACTACGAGCAGTACTTC. Encoded protein: CASSILAEDYEQYF.